This is a list of T cell receptor beta chains from one sample in a study of regulatory T cells in long-lasting Graves disease. TCRdb reprocessed the multiplex PCR reads via MiXCR and lists one record per CDR3 protein. The repertoire includes about 440,000 distinct CDR3 sequences, more than 13% of them detected once, and approximately 15% sits in the top ten. The data also belong to a second study, concerning T cells in Graves' hyperthyroidism and ophthalmopathy.

The material was peripheral blood mononuclear cells (PBMCs), obtained at new diagnosis, from a patient treated with antithyroid drugs. The source is a young woman with Graves disease. Each CDR3 is given with its conserved first and last residue. The order of the fields is J gene, V gene, D gene, clone size, CDR3 protein, CDR3 DNA. A D gene is named only where the DNA matches it firmly. The listing skips clone size in some rows; elsewhere it reads once, few, many or a size class.

j_gene: TRBJ1-3; v_gene: TRBV6-1; d_gene: -; abundance: many; CDR3aa: CASSHRRDLGNTIYF; CDR3nt: TGTGCCAGCAGCCACCGCCGGGACTTGGGAAACACCATATATTTT
j_gene: TRBJ2-3; v_gene: TRBV20-1; d_gene: -; abundance: many; CDR3aa: CSLRDPQSGADTQYF; CDR3nt: TGCAGCCTTCGCGACCCACAGTCGGGTGCAGATACGCAGTATTTT
j_gene: TRBJ2-5; v_gene: TRBV10-3; d_gene: TRBD2; abundance: -; CDR3aa: CAISRLAGGGETQYF; CDR3nt: TGTGCCATCAGCCGACTAGCGGGAGGCGGAGAGACCCAGTACTTC
j_gene: TRBJ1-2; v_gene: TRBV30; d_gene: -; abundance: few; CDR3aa: CAWSAPIGGIYGYTF; CDR3nt: TGTGCCTGGAGTGCCCCCATAGGGGGGATCTATGGCTACACCTTC
j_gene: TRBJ2-5; v_gene: TRBV27; d_gene: TRBD2; abundance: many; CDR3aa: CASSARTSLRETQYF; CDR3nt: TGTGCCAGCAGTGCCCGGACTAGCTTGCGAGAGACCCAGTACTTC
j_gene: TRBJ2-7; v_gene: TRBV3-1; d_gene: -; abundance: -; CDR3aa: CASSQVAGWEQYF; CDR3nt: TGTGCCAGCAGCCAAGTGGCAGGGTGGGAGCAGTACTTC
j_gene: TRBJ2-3; v_gene: TRBV27; d_gene: -; abundance: few; CDR3aa: CASSSSPQYTQYF; CDR3nt: TGTGCCAGCAGTTCTTCTCCCCAGTATACGCAGTATTTT
j_gene: TRBJ2-7; v_gene: TRBV29-1; d_gene: TRBD2; abundance: few; CDR3aa: CSVVLLAGVSYEQYF; CDR3nt: TGCAGCGTTGTCCTGCTAGCGGGAGTCTCCTACGAGCAGTACTTC
j_gene: TRBJ1-3; v_gene: TRBV28; d_gene: -; abundance: many; CDR3aa: CASSTIEGLSSGNTIYF; CDR3nt: TGTGCCAGCAGCACCATTGAAGGGTTAAGCTCTGGAAACACCATATATTTT
j_gene: TRBJ2-3; v_gene: TRBV5-1; d_gene: -; abundance: many; CDR3aa: CASSPELVGLLTDTQYF; CDR3nt: TGCGCCAGCAGCCCGGAACTAGTAGGGTTGTTGACAGATACGCAGTATTTT
j_gene: TRBJ2-7; v_gene: TRBV28; d_gene: -; abundance: many; CDR3aa: CASSLLSYEQYF; CDR3nt: TGTGCCAGCAGTTTATTGAGTTACGAGCAGTACTTC
j_gene: TRBJ2-7; v_gene: TRBV19; d_gene: TRBD2; abundance: -; CDR3aa: CASGSGSMNEQYF; CDR3nt: TGTGCCAGTGGTAGCGGGAGCATGAACGAGCAGTACTTC
j_gene: TRBJ2-3; v_gene: TRBV12-3/TRBV12-4; d_gene: TRBD1; abundance: many; CDR3aa: CASSPGGGFADTQYF; CDR3nt: TGTGCCAGCAGTCCAGGGGGTGGGTTCGCAGATACGCAGTATTTT
j_gene: TRBJ1-5; v_gene: TRBV6-2/TRBV6-3; d_gene: TRBD1; abundance: few; CDR3aa: CASSRTGTGVLQPQHF; CDR3nt: TGTGCCAGCAGCCGCACCGGGACAGGGGTGCTTCAGCCCCAGCATTTT
j_gene: TRBJ1-4; v_gene: TRBV19; d_gene: -; abundance: -; CDR3aa: CASSMVTVGEKLFF; CDR3nt: TGTGCCAGTAGTATGGTGACAGTGGGTGAAAAACTGTTTTTT
j_gene: TRBJ2-1; v_gene: TRBV11-1; d_gene: -; abundance: few; CDR3aa: CASSLEGAGRQNEQFF; CDR3nt: TGTGCCAGCAGCCTAGAGGGGGCGGGAAGGCAGAATGAGCAGTTCTTC
j_gene: TRBJ2-1; v_gene: TRBV12-3/TRBV12-4; d_gene: TRBD1; abundance: -; CDR3aa: CASSLATGSSYNEQFF; CDR3nt: TGTGCCAGCAGTTTAGCGACAGGGAGCTCCTACAATGAGCAGTTCTTC
j_gene: TRBJ2-1; v_gene: TRBV19; d_gene: TRBD2; abundance: -; CDR3aa: CASSILAGGRNEQFF; CDR3nt: TGTGCCAGTAGTATACTAGCGGGAGGGCGCAATGAGCAGTTCTTC
j_gene: TRBJ1-1; v_gene: TRBV12-3/TRBV12-4; d_gene: TRBD1; abundance: many; CDR3aa: CASSLPQGVNTEAFF; CDR3nt: TGTGCCAGCAGTTTACCTCAGGGGGTGAACACTGAAGCTTTCTTT
j_gene: TRBJ1-2; v_gene: TRBV6-2/TRBV6-3; d_gene: -; abundance: -; CDR3aa: CATPYRICGYTF; CDR3nt: TGTGCCACCCCCTATAGAATCTGTGGCTACACCTTC
j_gene: TRBJ2-1; v_gene: TRBV29-1; d_gene: -; abundance: -; CDR3aa: CSVVTPDEQFF; CDR3nt: TGCAGCGTTGTAACACCCGATGAGCAGTTCTTC
j_gene: TRBJ1-2; v_gene: TRBV2; d_gene: -; abundance: -; CDR3aa: CASRWGDNYGYTF; CDR3nt: TGTGCCAGCAGGTGGGGGGACAACTATGGCTACACCTTC
j_gene: TRBJ2-2; v_gene: TRBV30; d_gene: -; abundance: many; CDR3aa: CAWELGRGTGELFF; CDR3nt: TGTGCCTGGGAGCTCGGACGGGGCACCGGGGAGCTGTTTTTT
j_gene: TRBJ2-2; v_gene: TRBV12-3/TRBV12-4; d_gene: -; abundance: many; CDR3aa: CASSLDVGELFF; CDR3nt: TGTGCCAGCAGCTTAGACGTTGGGGAGCTGTTTTTT
j_gene: TRBJ2-1; v_gene: TRBV11-1; d_gene: TRBD2; abundance: -; CDR3aa: CASSRLAGGMNEQFF; CDR3nt: TGTGCCAGTAGTAGACTAGCGGGAGGGATGAATGAGCAGTTCTTC
j_gene: TRBJ2-5; v_gene: TRBV6-1; d_gene: TRBD1; abundance: -; CDR3aa: CASSSQGQEQETQYF; CDR3nt: TGTGCCAGCAGCTCCCAGGGACAGGAGCAAGAGACCCAGTACTTC
j_gene: TRBJ2-7; v_gene: TRBV20-1; d_gene: TRBD2; abundance: few; CDR3aa: CSATFLAGVGEQYF; CDR3nt: TGCAGTGCTACTTTCCTAGCGGGAGTCGGCGAGCAGTACTTC
j_gene: TRBJ1-1; v_gene: TRBV29-1; d_gene: TRBD1; abundance: many; CDR3aa: CSGGRGATEAFF; CDR3nt: TGCAGTGGTGGCAGGGGGGCCACTGAAGCTTTCTTT
j_gene: TRBJ2-6; v_gene: TRBV20-1; d_gene: -; abundance: many; CDR3aa: CSAHGLLGANVLTF; CDR3nt: TGCAGTGCCCATGGACTGTTAGGGGCCAACGTCCTGACTTTC
j_gene: TRBJ1-4; v_gene: TRBV11-3; d_gene: -; abundance: many; CDR3aa: CASSFDRESPREKLFF; CDR3nt: TGTGCCAGCAGCTTTGACAGAGAATCTCCTCGTGAAAAACTGTTTTTT
j_gene: TRBJ2-1; v_gene: TRBV12-3/TRBV12-4; d_gene: -; abundance: few; CDR3aa: CASSLWSAGSSYNEQFF; CDR3nt: TGTGCCAGCAGTTTATGGTCGGCGGGGAGCTCCTACAATGAGCAGTTCTTC
j_gene: TRBJ1-5; v_gene: TRBV19; d_gene: -; abundance: -; CDR3aa: CASKGQGGQPQHF; CDR3nt: TGTGCCAGTAAGGGTCAGGGTGGCCAGCCCCAGCATTTT
j_gene: TRBJ1-1; v_gene: TRBV5-1; d_gene: -; abundance: many; CDR3aa: CASSFEGRGTEAFF; CDR3nt: TGCGCCAGCAGCTTCGAGGGCCGGGGCACTGAAGCTTTCTTT
j_gene: TRBJ2-2; v_gene: TRBV3-1; d_gene: -; abundance: -; CDR3aa: CASSPPVSGELFF; CDR3nt: TGTGCCAGCAGCCCCCCTGTGAGCGGGGAGCTGTTTTTT
j_gene: TRBJ2-5; v_gene: TRBV2; d_gene: TRBD2; abundance: many; CDR3aa: CASSLLAGGPGETQYF; CDR3nt: TGTGCCAGCAGTTTACTAGCGGGAGGGCCCGGGGAGACCCAGTACTTC
j_gene: TRBJ2-2; v_gene: TRBV20-1; d_gene: TRBD2; abundance: -; CDR3aa: CSARDRKREGTGELFF; CDR3nt: TGCAGTGCTAGAGATCGGAAGCGGGAGGGGACCGGGGAGCTGTTTTTT
j_gene: TRBJ2-2; v_gene: TRBV10-1; d_gene: -; abundance: -; CDR3aa: CASSERGTGELFF; CDR3nt: TGCGCCAGCAGTGAGAGGGGAACCGGGGAGCTGTTTTTT
j_gene: TRBJ2-3; v_gene: TRBV2; d_gene: TRBD2; abundance: many; CDR3aa: CASGRWRLAGDWGDTQYF; CDR3nt: TGTGCCAGCGGGCGTTGGAGACTAGCGGGAGATTGGGGAGATACGCAGTATTTT
j_gene: TRBJ1-3; v_gene: TRBV28; d_gene: -; abundance: few; CDR3aa: CASSPTPVLGNTIYF; CDR3nt: TGTGCCAGCAGTCCAACACCGGTACTCGGAAACACCATATATTTT
j_gene: TRBJ2-5; v_gene: TRBV7-8; d_gene: -; abundance: many; CDR3aa: CASSLWDKQETQYF; CDR3nt: TGTGCCAGCAGCTTATGGGACAAGCAAGAGACCCAGTACTTC
j_gene: TRBJ1-5; v_gene: TRBV3-1; d_gene: -; abundance: -; CDR3aa: CASSQRREYQPQHF; CDR3nt: TGTGCCAGCAGCCAACGCAGGGAGTATCAGCCCCAGCATTTT
j_gene: TRBJ1-2; v_gene: TRBV12-3/TRBV12-4; d_gene: -; abundance: many; CDR3aa: CASSRDSWGYTF; CDR3nt: TGTGCCAGCAGTAGGGACTCGTGGGGCTACACCTTC